There are many counts of the clone carrying this TCR beta chain. Its antigen is currently unknown. The data were obtained in a study of neurological immune-mediated disorders. Time point in this sample: longitudinal time-point 1 (baseline). V lost 7 bases, J lost 7 bases, and 12 bases stayed unmatched. The CDR3 is 14 amino acids. The V gene's germline CDR1 is MGHRA and CDR2 YSYEKL. It was by 5'RACE with 10-nucleotide random UMIs that the cDNA was made. TCRdb re-analysed the 5' RACE reads in MiXCR, keeping a single row per CDR3 protein. The data contain tens of thousands of distinct CDR3 sequences, around 11% of them singletons. Study results and caveats: HTLV-1-associated myelopathy led in TCR clonal expansion, while multiple sclerosis ranked lowest, below healthy controls. CDR3 amino acid sequences of expanded clones were not shared across subjects, a result suggesting private repertoires in all groups.

This sequence joins TRBV4-1 and TRBJ1-1, with 7 bases aligning to TRBD1. The source of this sequence is a male donor with HTLV-1-associated myelopathy (HAM/TSP). Sequencing used PBMCs. The CDR3 protein is CASTSQGRLGEAFF. The CDR3 DNA reads TGCGCCAGCACCTCACAGGGGCGATTGGGTGAAGCTTTCTTT.